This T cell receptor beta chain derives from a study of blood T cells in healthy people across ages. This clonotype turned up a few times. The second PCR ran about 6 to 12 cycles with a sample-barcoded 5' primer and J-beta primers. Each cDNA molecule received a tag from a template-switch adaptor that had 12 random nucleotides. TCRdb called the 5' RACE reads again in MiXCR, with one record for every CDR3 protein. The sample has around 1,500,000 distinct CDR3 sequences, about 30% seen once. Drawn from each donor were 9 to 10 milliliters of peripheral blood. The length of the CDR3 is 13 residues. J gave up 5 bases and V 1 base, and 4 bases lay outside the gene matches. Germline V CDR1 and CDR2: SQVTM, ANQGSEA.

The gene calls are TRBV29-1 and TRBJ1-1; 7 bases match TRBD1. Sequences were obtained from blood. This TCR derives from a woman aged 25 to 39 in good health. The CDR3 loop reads CSVEGQGGTEAFF. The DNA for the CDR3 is TGCAGCGTTGAAGGGCAGGGGGGGACTGAAGCTTTCTTT.